The rows below give T cell receptor beta chains drawn from one sample of a study of vaccination and CD4 T cells after COVID-19. Their antigen targets remain unknown. TCRdb re-called the PCR reads through MiXCR, storing one row per CDR3 protein. This table has about 19,000 distinct CDR3 sequences, roughly 50% appearing once. Source: CD4+ T cells from blood, cultured in vitro, taken before SARS-CoV-2 vaccination. These receptors were taken from a human donor who had recovered from COVID-19. The CDR3 runs from the conserved cysteine through the conserved F or W. The D gene is left open where the match is weak. For some rows the clone size is stated as once, few or many, or as a class when expanded; others skip it.

CDR3 DNA: TGTGCCACCTGCCTGGCGGCGAACACTGAAGCTTTCTTT
CDR3 protein: CATCLAANTEAFF
V gene: TRBV19
clone size: -
D gene: -
J gene: TRBJ1-1

CDR3 DNA: TGTGCCAGCAGCTCGTCCCGGGACATTCTGGGAGGAGCTTTCTTT
CDR3 protein: CASSSSRDILGGAFF
V gene: TRBV6-1
clone size: few
D gene: -
J gene: TRBJ1-1

CDR3 DNA: TGTGCCAGCAGTTCTAGCGGGGGCACAGATACGCAGTATTTT
CDR3 protein: CASSSSGGTDTQYF
V gene: TRBV7-2
clone size: few
D gene: TRBD2
J gene: TRBJ2-3

CDR3 DNA: TGTGCCAGCGGAGGGGGTGCCGGGAATTCACCCCTCCACTTT
CDR3 protein: CASGGGAGNSPLHF
V gene: TRBV27
clone size: -
D gene: -
J gene: TRBJ1-6

CDR3 DNA: TGTGCCAGCAACGGGCAGGGGGATCACGAGCAGTACTTC
CDR3 protein: CASNGQGDHEQYF
V gene: TRBV28
clone size: -
D gene: TRBD1
J gene: TRBJ2-7

CDR3 DNA: TGTGCCAGCAGTTCCGGCGGGGATGGCTATAATTCACCCCTCCACTTT
CDR3 protein: CASSSGGDGYNSPLHF
V gene: TRBV6-5
clone size: -
D gene: -
J gene: TRBJ1-6

CDR3 DNA: TGTGCCAGCAGTCAGGGAGCGGTCGGGGCCACTGAAGCTTTCTTT
CDR3 protein: CASSQGAVGATEAFF
V gene: TRBV6-2/TRBV6-3
clone size: -
D gene: -
J gene: TRBJ1-1

CDR3 DNA: TGCAGTGCTAGACCAGCTTACGGACAGAGCTCCTACAATGAGCAGTTCTTC
CDR3 protein: CSARPAYGQSSYNEQFF
V gene: TRBV20-1
clone size: -
D gene: -
J gene: TRBJ2-1

CDR3 DNA: TGTGCCAGCAGTAGCGGGACTGGCACAGATACGCAGTATTTT
CDR3 protein: CASSSGTGTDTQYF
V gene: TRBV6-1
clone size: once
D gene: TRBD2
J gene: TRBJ2-3

CDR3 DNA: TGTGCCACCAGTGAGGGACTCGGAAACACCATATATTTT
CDR3 protein: CATSEGLGNTIYF
V gene: TRBV24-1
clone size: once
D gene: -
J gene: TRBJ1-3

CDR3 DNA: TGTGCCAGCAGCTTAGTTAGCGGGGCCTACGAGCAGTACTTC
CDR3 protein: CASSLVSGAYEQYF
V gene: TRBV7-2
clone size: -
D gene: TRBD2
J gene: TRBJ2-7

CDR3 DNA: TGTGCCAGCTCGCTCTCGCGGGCGGAGACCCAGTACTTC
CDR3 protein: CASSLSRAETQYF
V gene: TRBV18
clone size: -
D gene: -
J gene: TRBJ2-5

CDR3 DNA: TGTGCCAGCAGCCCGGGACAGGGCATCGGGGAGCTGTTTTTT
CDR3 protein: CASSPGQGIGELFF
V gene: TRBV7-6
clone size: -
D gene: TRBD1
J gene: TRBJ2-2

CDR3 DNA: TGTGCCAGCAGCTTAGCGGTGATGCCTGAAGGCTACACCTTC
CDR3 protein: CASSLAVMPEGYTF
V gene: TRBV7-2
clone size: once
D gene: -
J gene: TRBJ1-2

CDR3 DNA: TGTGCCAGCAGTGTGAAGCGGGGACAGACCTACTATGGCTACACCTTC
CDR3 protein: CASSVKRGQTYYGYTF
V gene: TRBV2
clone size: large
D gene: TRBD1
J gene: TRBJ1-2

CDR3 DNA: TGCAGTGCTACACCCAAGGGTTCCGGCTACACCTTC
CDR3 protein: CSATPKGSGYTF
V gene: TRBV20-1
clone size: -
D gene: -
J gene: TRBJ1-2

CDR3 DNA: TGCAGTGCTAGATTGGACGGGGCAACTAATGAAAAACTGTTTTTT
CDR3 protein: CSARLDGATNEKLFF
V gene: TRBV20-1
clone size: -
D gene: -
J gene: TRBJ1-4

CDR3 DNA: TGTGCCAGCAGTTTGGGGGTCCACCCCTACGAGCAGTACTTC
CDR3 protein: CASSLGVHPYEQYF
V gene: TRBV12-3/TRBV12-4
clone size: once
D gene: -
J gene: TRBJ2-7

CDR3 DNA: TGTGCCAGCAGCCAGAGGACAGGGGGCATATTGGTGAGTGGCTACACCTTC
CDR3 protein: CASSQRTGGILVSGYTF
V gene: TRBV11-3
clone size: -
D gene: TRBD1
J gene: TRBJ1-2

CDR3 DNA: TGTGCCAGCAGTTTAATTAGCGGAGAACGTCGCTCCGAGCAGTACTTC
CDR3 protein: CASSLISGERRSEQYF
V gene: TRBV28
clone size: -
D gene: -
J gene: TRBJ2-7

CDR3 DNA: TGTGCCAGCAGTAAAGGGGCTAGCGGGAGACCCCAATACAATGAGCAGTTCTTC
CDR3 protein: CASSKGASGRPQYNEQFF
V gene: TRBV27
clone size: -
D gene: TRBD2
J gene: TRBJ2-1

CDR3 DNA: TGCAGTGCTCGACACCACGGGACTAGCGGGCAAACGCAGTATTTT
CDR3 protein: CSARHHGTSGQTQYF
V gene: TRBV20-1
clone size: -
D gene: TRBD2
J gene: TRBJ2-3

CDR3 DNA: TGTGCCAGCAGCCCCCGAGGTGGCGCAGTTCATCAGCCCCAGCATTTT
CDR3 protein: CASSPRGGAVHQPQHF
V gene: TRBV7-8
clone size: -
D gene: -
J gene: TRBJ1-5

CDR3 DNA: TGCAGTGCTATCCCGCAAGAGACCCAGTACTTC
CDR3 protein: CSAIPQETQYF
V gene: TRBV20-1
clone size: once
D gene: -
J gene: TRBJ2-5

CDR3 DNA: TGTGCCAGCAGCTCCGCGCCAGGGATGAACACTGAAGCTTTCTTT
CDR3 protein: CASSSAPGMNTEAFF
V gene: TRBV7-2
clone size: -
D gene: -
J gene: TRBJ1-1

CDR3 DNA: TGTGCCAGCAGCCCCCGGGCGGGCTCTCGGAGCTACACCTTC
CDR3 protein: CASSPRAGSRSYTF
V gene: TRBV7-3
clone size: -
D gene: -
J gene: TRBJ1-2

CDR3 DNA: TGTGCCAGCAGCTTAACCGGAGGAGAGAGGTTCTTC
CDR3 protein: CASSLTGGERFF
V gene: TRBV7-3
clone size: few
D gene: -
J gene: TRBJ2-1

CDR3 DNA: TGTGCCAGCAGTTTTACGCGGACCAAGGTGGATACGCAGTATTTT
CDR3 protein: CASSFTRTKVDTQYF
V gene: TRBV27
clone size: -
D gene: -
J gene: TRBJ2-3